A selection of T cell receptor beta chains follows, all from one sample in a study of beta chain features in type 1 diabetes. The repertoire was sequenced with immunoSEQ multiplex PCR; TCRdb's copy has only in-frame clones and lacks some. The sample includes 200,000 to 250,000 clones, less than 35% of them seen just once. Sequenced sample: central memory CD4+ T cells from blood. These receptors all come from a young man in good health. Both conserved end residues are part of each CDR3.

J | V | CDR3
TRBJ1-2 | TRBV5-6 | CASSFRQGIVDYGYTF
TRBJ2-5 | TRBV6-5 | CASSPRDRGKETQYF
TRBJ2-7 | TRBV5-4 | CASSARGNEQYF
TRBJ2-3 | TRBV30 | CAWSQGNTDTQYF
TRBJ1-2 | TRBV2 | CASSRDGPGYTF
TRBJ2-5 | TRBV30 | CAWSPRGFQETQYF
TRBJ2-1 | TRBV11-2 | CASSLAYNNEQFF
TRBJ2-3 | TRBV2 | CASSAQTGSHDTQYF
TRBJ2-1 | TRBV7-9 | CASSLLRTGRGEQFF
TRBJ1-1 | TRBV5-6 | CASRHGTGTMNTEAFF
TRBJ1-6 | TRBV7-9 | CASSLDGNSPLHF
TRBJ2-7 | TRBV7-9 | CASSCRQGACYEQYF
TRBJ2-7 | TRBV19 | CASSIGYVAGSYEQYF
TRBJ1-2 | TRBV30 | CAWSKGKGLEGYTF
TRBJ1-3 | TRBV25-1 | CASSDRNTIYF
TRBJ2-5 | TRBV7-9 | CASSLTPRGRETQYF
TRBJ2-1 | TRBV6-6 | CASSPFERGGNEQFF
TRBJ1-6 | TRBV13 | CASSQDISGSRLHF
TRBJ2-5 | TRBV15 | CATSREEGFRWETQYF
TRBJ2-4 | TRBV2 | CASSDRVGNIQYF
TRBJ2-1 | TRBV7-9 | CASSSTRGINEQFF
TRBJ1-2 | TRBV30 | CAWTGRIILYGYTF
TRBJ2-3 | TRBV29-1 | CGVGTDTQYF
TRBJ2-7 | TRBV30 | CALGQDNYEQYF
TRBJ2-5 | TRBV7-2 | CASSSRLAGHETQYF
TRBJ2-7 | TRBV29-1 | CSAGRGATEQYF
TRBJ2-5 | TRBV30 | CAWGPTGVETQYF
TRBJ2-3 | TRBV30 | CAWDGPRPGRTQYF
TRBJ2-5 | TRBV29-1 | CSVESSGAETQYF
TRBJ2-1 | TRBV21-1 | CASSKGKTDPRLF
TRBJ2-5 | TRBV7-2 | CASSSSEAGRSGTQYF
TRBJ1-3 | TRBV6-5 | CASNQGGSGNTIYF
TRBJ2-7 | TRBV28 | CASSWLYGEQYF
TRBJ2-7 | TRBV4-3 | CASSLTHGLAIHEQYF
TRBJ1-1 | TRBV28 | CASRIGQLYEAFF
TRBJ1-2 | TRBV27 | CASSLSGGRYGYTF
TRBJ1-2 | TRBV6-5 | CASSPRQGSNYGYTF
TRBJ1-1 | TRBV30 | CAWSPPWGSLSLEAFF
TRBJ2-5 | TRBV7-9 | CASSPRTGGETQYF
TRBJ1-5 | TRBV7-2 | CASSLGVNQPQHF
TRBJ2-7 | TRBV20-1 | CSARVDYEQYF
TRBJ2-2 | TRBV10-3 | CAILPGPNTGELFF
TRBJ2-6 | TRBV7-2 | CASSRRRGGANVLTF
TRBJ1-1 | TRBV7-8 | CASSLYGQSEAFF
TRBJ1-1 | TRBV9 | CASSPWIGNTEAFF
TRBJ1-6 | TRBV7-9 | CASSLVGSPLHF
TRBJ2-7 | TRBV6-5 | CASSSGTGSREQYF
TRBJ2-1 | TRBV28 | CASSRRVSSYNEQFF
TRBJ1-2 | TRBV2 | CASSDSGTGWYYGYTF
TRBJ1-4 | TRBV30 | CAWSVQGANEKLFF
TRBJ1-1 | TRBV19 | CASSRQGRSNTEAFF
TRBJ2-3 | TRBV30 | CAWRLQGPVSTDTQYF
TRBJ2-7 | TRBV29-1 | CSVWWGGQSEQYF
TRBJ2-5 | TRBV20-1 | CSASGTETQYF